This TCR beta chain was recovered during a study of blood T cell repertoires in COVID-19. Study summary: Collection of acute and convalescent COVID-19 samples took place in the United States, Italy and Spain. The analysed material was cDNA or gDNA that came from T cells, B-cell-depleted T cells, or PBMCs.

Per the original data handling: Amplification of reference gene primers provided the estimated nucleated cell counts. The data were produced by immunoSEQ multiplex PCR, yet TCRdb's version contains in-frame clones alone and is incomplete. The V and J calls and clone size were taken over from that table, and D and trimming were inferred from the DNA. The table shows roughly 180,000 clones, with 80% to 90% occurring only once. This CDR3 is 17 amino acids long. CDR1 is KGHSH and CDR2 is LQKENI in the germline V gene. The V gene end was trimmed by 3 bases and the J gene end by 0 bases; junction bases not matched to a gene: 8.

The TCR was taken from a man between 65 and 80 years old with active or convalescent COVID-19. The sample taken for sequencing was peripheral blood. The chain recombines TRBV18 with TRBJ2-3; TRBD1 matches 8 bases. The CDR3 coding sequence is TGTGCCAGCTCACCTATGACAGGGGTAAAGAGCACAGATACGCAGTATTTT. Translated, it gives CASSPMTGVKSTDTQYF.